What follows is one T cell receptor beta chain and its context. In the original analysis: Cell counts per sample came from amplifying reference gene primers. Some clones are missing from TCRdb's copy, which holds only in-frame ones; the method was immunoSEQ multiplex PCR. Clonal size and the V and J genes are those of that table, whereas D and trimming came from the DNA. Among 180,000 or so clones, more than 75% were seen once, and the ten largest hold around 2.5%. CDR1 is MNHEY, CDR2 SVGAGI, per germline. V lost 8 bases to trimming and J lost 5 bases, with 15 bases between them. The CDR3 loop spans 14 amino acids. This record comes from a study of blood T cell repertoires in COVID-19.

The sequenced material came from peripheral blood. The clonotype originates from a man aged 40-49 years with active or convalescent COVID-19. The chain carries TRBV6-5 and TRBJ2-2, with D tentatively TRBD2 (6 bases). CDR3 loop: CASARLVSTGELFF. The DNA of the CDR3 is TGTGCCAGCGCCCGACTAGTTTCAACCGGGGAGCTGTTTTTT.